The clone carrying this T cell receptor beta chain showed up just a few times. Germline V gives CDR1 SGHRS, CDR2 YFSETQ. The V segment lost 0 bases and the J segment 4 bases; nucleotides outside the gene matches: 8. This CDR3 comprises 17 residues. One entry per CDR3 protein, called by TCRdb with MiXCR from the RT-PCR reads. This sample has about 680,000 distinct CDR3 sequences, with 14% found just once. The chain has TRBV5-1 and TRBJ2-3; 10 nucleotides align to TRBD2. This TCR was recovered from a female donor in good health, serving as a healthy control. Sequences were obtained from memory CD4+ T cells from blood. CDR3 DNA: TGCGCCAGCAGCTTGGCCGAAGCGGGGGGGCGGGCAGATACGCAGTATTTT. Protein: CASSLAEAGGRADTQYF.